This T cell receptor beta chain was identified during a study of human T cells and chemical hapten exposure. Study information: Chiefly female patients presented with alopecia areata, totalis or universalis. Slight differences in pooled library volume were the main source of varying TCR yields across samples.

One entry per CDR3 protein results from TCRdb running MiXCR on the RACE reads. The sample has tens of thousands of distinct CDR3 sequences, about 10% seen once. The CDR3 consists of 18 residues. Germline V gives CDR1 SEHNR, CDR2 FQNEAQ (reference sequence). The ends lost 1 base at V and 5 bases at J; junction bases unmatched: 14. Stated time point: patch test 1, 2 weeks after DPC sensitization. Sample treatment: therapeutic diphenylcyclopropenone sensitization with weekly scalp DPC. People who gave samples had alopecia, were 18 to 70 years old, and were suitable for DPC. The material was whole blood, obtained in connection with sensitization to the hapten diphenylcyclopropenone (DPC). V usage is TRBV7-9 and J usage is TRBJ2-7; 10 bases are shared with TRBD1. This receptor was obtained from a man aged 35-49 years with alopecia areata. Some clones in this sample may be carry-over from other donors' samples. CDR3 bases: TGTGCCAGCAGCTTAGGGTCTTCCGGGACAGGGGTCTTCAACGAGCAGTACTTC. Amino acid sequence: CASSLGSSGTGVFNEQYF.